One sample yielded the 21 T cell receptor beta chains listed below, sequenced in a study of T cell responses to AZD1222 COVID-19 vaccine. Using immunoSEQ multiplex PCR, the repertoire was profiled, and TCRdb retains in-frame clones only, with some absent. The table includes around 150,000 clones, 80% to 95% detected once. The specimen comprised peripheral blood, sampled on day 0 of AZD1222 vaccination. The receptors stem from an adult in good health.

V is TRBV5-1 and J is TRBJ2-6; no firm D call. The CDR3 sequence is 19 residues long. The germline V and J ends were trimmed by 2 bases and 1 base, with 19 bases remaining between them. Germline V lookup: CDR1 SGHRS, CDR2 YFSETQ. This CDR3 is CASSLPRSIWVSGANVLTF. DNA of the CDR3: TGCGCCAGCAGCTTACCCAGGAGTATTTGGGTTTCTGGGGCCAACGTCCTGACTTTC.

This chain links TRBV4-3 with TRBJ2-3; 8 bases map to TRBD2. The CDR3 runs 17 residues. The germline V gene has CDR1 LGHNA and CDR2 YSLEER. V was clipped by 5 bases and J by 2 bases; unmatched bases: 12. In DNA, the CDR3 is TGCGCCAGCAGCTCAGGAGCGGCTAGCGGGTACACAGATACGCAGTATTTT. It specifies CASSSGAASGYTDTQYF.

J is TRBJ2-7 and V is TRBV7-2, with 8 positions matching TRBD1. Looked up from germline, CDR1 is SGHTA and CDR2 is FQGNSA. The CDR3 has 19 amino acids. Trimming removed 2 bases from V and 5 bases from J; junction bases left unmatched: 20. The CDR3 here is CASSLLPPSLTGVSHEQYF. CDR3 coding DNA: TGTGCCAGCAGCTTATTACCTCCCTCTCTGACAGGGGTTAGCCACGAGCAGTACTTC.

A word on this clone: The germline gene is not matched at one end of the junction; a read error may be the cause. The chain joins TRBV28 to TRBJ2-7, with 8 bases lining up with TRBD1. Germline CDR1 reads MDHEN; CDR2 reads SYDVKM. This CDR3 is built from 14 residues. The CDR3 reads CASSPSGGAYGQYF. DNA for the CDR3: TGTGCCAGCAGTCCCTCAGGGGGCGCCTACGGGCAGTACTTC.

The V call is TRBV11-2, the J call TRBJ1-4; tentative D call: TRBD1 (6 bases). Looked up from germline, CDR1 is SGHAT and CDR2 is FQNNGV. This CDR3 has 15 residues. The V gene lost 5 bases and the J gene lost 6 bases, with 16 bases spanning the gap. CDR3 sequence reads: CASSTQTGTDEKLFF. The CDR3 DNA follows: TGTGCCAGCAGCACCCAAACAGGGACGGATGAAAAACTGTTTTTT.

As for this clone: The sample has other DNA sequences that encode this CDR3 too. J is TRBJ1-5 and V is TRBV3-1 (or the pseudogene TRBV3-2); possibly TRBD1 for D (5 bases). This CDR3 comprises 14 residues. Germline CDR1 LGHDT, CDR2 YNNKEL (reference sequence). V lost 3 bases and J lost 0, with 6 bases in between. In nucleotides, the CDR3 is TGTGCCAGCAGCCACCAGGGTAGCAATCAGCCCCAGCATTTT. This encodes CASSHQGSNQPQHF.

The CDR3 region has the DNA TGTGCCAGCAGCATAGGGGGCTGGAGTGGTGGCTACACCTTC. This encodes CASSIGGWSGGYTF. This chain joins TRBV7-2 and TRBJ1-2; 7 nucleotides agree with TRBD1. Germline V gene sequence: CDR1 SGHTA, CDR2 FQGNSA. The CDR3 runs to 14 residues. Trimming removed 5 bases from V and 7 bases from J; junction bases left unmatched: 10.

The CDR3 protein is CASSLVGRAGNTIYF. The CDR3 coding sequence is TGTGCCAGCAGCTTAGTGGGACGGGCAGGAAACACCATATATTTT. V usage is TRBV7-7 and J usage is TRBJ1-3; possible D gene TRBD1, 5 bases. The CDR3 runs 15 residues. Trimming took off 1 base at V and 4 bases at J, with 11 bases between the two ends. CDR1 is SSHAT and CDR2 is FNYEAQ in the germline V gene (reference sequence).

This sequence joins TRBV27 and TRBJ1-4, with D hard to call. The germline V gene has CDR1 MNHEY and CDR2 SMNVEV (reference sequence). The CDR3 is 14 amino acids. Deletions cut 6 bases from V and 0 bases from J, with 8 bases between. The CDR3 nucleotides read TGTGCCAGCAGCCGACTTGCAACTAATGAAAAACTGTTTTTT. The encoded protein is CASSRLATNEKLFF.

Only one count was recorded for this clone. This chain uses TRBV12-3 or TRBV12-4 with TRBJ1-1; TRBD1 is a possible D gene (6 bases). Trimming removed 2 bases at V and 7 bases at J, with 11 bases between. This CDR3 has 13 residues. CDR3 DNA sequence: TGTGCCAGCAGTTTAAGTGGGGGCTATGAAGCTTTCTTT. This translates into CASSLSGGYEAFF.

The gene calls are TRBV7-2 and TRBJ2-2; no clear D. This CDR3 region has 13 residues. From germline, CDR1 is SGHTA and CDR2 FQGNSA. Trimming removed 10 bases from V and 2 bases from J, with 11 bases in between. The chain's CDR3 is CATGPQNTGELFF. The CDR3 coding sequence is TGTGCCACCGGACCTCAAAACACCGGGGAGCTGTTTTTT. The entire variable domain, with the rest obtained from reference TRBV7-2 and TRBJ2-2, is as follows: GAGVSQSPSNKVTEKGKDVELRCDPISGHTALYWYRQSLGQGLEFLIYFQGNSAPDKSGLPSDRFSAERTGGSVSTLTIQRTQQEDSAVYLCATGPQNTGELFFGEGSRLTVL.

The chain links TRBV2 to TRBJ1-1; tentative D call: TRBD1 (6 bases). The germline gives CDR1 SNHLY, CDR2 FYNNEI. V was clipped by 5 bases and J by 5 bases, with 15 bases between them. The CDR3 spans 14 residues. The DNA of the CDR3 is TGTGCCAGCAGTAAACAGGGTAGTAAAACTGAAGCTTTCTTT. It encodes CASSKQGSKTEAFF.

This chain joins TRBV7-3 and TRBJ1-5, with 7 bases lining up with TRBD1. The CDR3 has 13 residues. The V gene end was trimmed by 2 bases and the J gene end by 5 bases; junction bases not matched to a gene: 0. From germline, CDR1 is SGHTA and CDR2 FQGTGA. CDR3 coding DNA: TGTGCCAGCAGCTTAGACAGGGATCAGCCCCAGCATTTT. Its translation: CASSLDRDQPQHF.

The gene calls are TRBV7-9 and TRBJ1-2; TRBD1 aligns across 8 bases. CDR1 SEHNR and CDR2 FQNEAQ come from the germline V gene (reference sequence). The length of the CDR3 is 16 residues. After removal of 6 bases from V and 6 bases from J, the junction contained 15 bases not matched to a gene. CDR3 DNA: TGTGCCAGCAGGCCAACTCGGACAGGGAGAGGAGATGGCTACACCTTC. Protein: CASRPTRTGRGDGYTF.

This rearrangement joins TRBV3-1 (or the pseudogene TRBV3-2) to TRBJ1-6; 8 bases align to TRBD1. The CDR3 is 14 residues long. Trimming took 4 bases from V and 6 from J; bases not matched to a gene: 2. Germline CDR1 LGHDT, CDR2 YNNKEL (reference sequence). For the CDR3, the DNA is TGTGCCAGCAGCCCCGGACAGGGTAATTCACCCCTCCACTTT. Protein product: CASSPGQGNSPLHF.

V gene TRBV7-9 combines with J gene TRBJ2-3; 12 nucleotides match TRBD2. Germline values: CDR1 SEHNR, CDR2 FQNEAQ (reference sequence). The CDR3 is made up of 18 amino acids. Unmatched junction bases numbered 10, after V lost 5 bases and J lost 1 base. CDR3 region: CASSGNLRTSGGTDTQYF. The CDR3, as DNA: TGTGCCAGCAGCGGAAATCTAAGGACTAGCGGGGGCACAGATACGCAGTATTTT. Looking up the rest from reference TRBV7-9 and TRBJ2-3 gives the full variable domain: DTGVSQNPRHKITKRGQNVTFRCDPISEHNRLYWYRQTLGQGPEFLTYFQNEAQLEKSRLLSDRFSAERPKGSFSTLEIQRTEQGDSAMYLCASSGNLRTSGGTDTQYFGPGTRLTVL.

The chain combines TRBV4-2 with TRBJ2-3; no clear D gene. V was pared by 6 bases and J by 1 base, with 17 bases between. This CDR3 has 16 amino acids. From germline, CDR1 is LGHNA and CDR2 YNFKEQ. The CDR3, as DNA: TGTGCCAGCAGGCCTACTTCCGCCTGGGGCACAGATACGCAGTATTTT. Translating gives CASRPTSAWGTDTQYF.

The chain employs TRBV5-1 and TRBJ1-4; 7 bases line up with TRBD1. J gave up 6 bases and V 0 bases, and 8 bases lay outside the gene matches. Germline CDR1 and CDR2: SGHRS and YFSETQ. The CDR3 spans 16 residues. This CDR3 is CASSLGTGEGYEKLFF. CDR3 nucleotide sequence: TGCGCCAGCAGCTTGGGTACAGGGGAAGGTTATGAAAAACTGTTTTTT.

This clone appeared a single time. V and J are TRBV7-3 and TRBJ2-2; D may match TRBD1 or TRBD2 (6 bases each). The CDR3 consists of 16 residues. Trimming removed 1 base at V and 0 bases at J, with 9 bases between. Germline CDR1 SGHTA, CDR2 FQGTGA. CDR3 in amino acids: CASSLNGGANTGELFF. DNA for the CDR3: TGTGCCAGCAGCTTAAACGGGGGCGCGAACACCGGGGAGCTGTTTTTT.

V and J are TRBV7-9 and TRBJ2-1, with D possibly matching TRBD2 (5 bases). Germline loops: CDR1 SEHNR, CDR2 FQNEAQ (reference sequence). The CDR3 runs to 14 residues. V was clipped by 3 bases and J by 7 bases, with 13 bases between them. This CDR3 reads CASSLWEIVNEQFF. CDR3 nucleotides: TGTGCCAGCAGCTTGTGGGAGATAGTGAATGAGCAGTTCTTC.

This chain links TRBV7-9 with TRBJ1-3; 8 nucleotides match TRBD1. Germline CDR1 is SEHNR and CDR2 is FQNEAQ (reference sequence). V trimming: 5 bases; J trimming: 0 bases; junction bases outside the gene matches: 6. There are 16 residues in the CDR3. The CDR3: CASSPRTGTSGNTIYF. The CDR3 bases are TGTGCCAGCAGCCCCAGGACAGGGACCTCTGGAAACACCATATATTTT.